The sample holds a few counts of the clone carrying this T cell receptor beta chain. Antigen: not known. The sample belongs to a study of T cells after yellow fever vaccination. Study-wide findings and caveats: The secondary T-cell response peaked on day 5, not day 15, but was weaker.

V lost 0 bases to trimming and J lost 9 bases; unmatched junction nucleotides: 14. Germline V gene data show CDR1 as SNHLY and CDR2 as FYNNEI. CDR3 length: 17 residues. By 5'RACE template switching, TCR cDNA was produced, with a universal primer site and UMIs added in the process. From the 5' RACE reads, TCRdb called clonotypes with MiXCR, one entry per CDR3 protein. The sample has 150,000 to 200,000 distinct CDR3 sequences; approximately 10% are singletons. This receptor was taken from a man aged 18-30 years who received the YFV17D yellow fever vaccine. V is TRBV2 and J is TRBJ2-1; 7 bases match TRBD2. This sample comprised CD8+ T cells sorted from PBMCs, obtained 45 days after the yellow fever booster vaccination. CDR3 loop: CASSEARWQGGRGEQFF. DNA for the CDR3: TGTGCCAGCAGTGAAGCGCGGTGGCAGGGAGGGAGGGGTGAGCAGTTCTTC.